These 7 T cell receptor beta chains were sequenced from one sample in a study of cytomegalovirus exposure and HLA in healthy donors. This PCR relied on a set of 60 Vbeta primers and 13 Jbeta primers. Clones were read by immunoSEQ multiplex PCR, and TCRdb kept only the in-frame ones, dropping some. The sample yields about 89,000 clones, less than 10% seen once. The sequencing input was PBMCs. These receptors all come from a man aged 45-60 years in good health and CMV-seropositive.

This clone appeared once. The CDR3, as DNA: TGTGCCAGCTCACCACCGGGCGGGAGGTCCCACAATGAGCAGTTCTTC. Residues: CASSPPGGRSHNEQFF. The chain is built from TRBV18 and TRBJ2-1; TRBD2 aligns across 8 bases. Germline V gives CDR1 KGHSH, CDR2 LQKENI. V was clipped by 0 bases and J by 5 bases; unmatched bases: 6. This CDR3 comprises 16 residues.

This clone was seen more than once but under ten times. The rearrangement uses TRBV10-1 and TRBJ2-3; weak D call: TRBD2 (6 bases). The germline V gene encodes CDR1 WNHNN and CDR2 SYGVQD (reference sequence). This CDR3 is built from 13 residues. V lost 5 bases to trimming and J lost 6 bases, with 12 bases between them. The CDR3 nucleotides read TGCGCCAGCAGTTCCTCTCTAGCGGATACGCAGTATTTT. Protein product: CASSSSLADTQYF.

This clone was counted between two and nine times. This chain uses TRBV10-3 with TRBJ2-5; 7 bases match TRBD2. After removal of 10 bases from V and 5 bases from J, the junction contained 13 bases not matched to a gene. The CDR3 is 14 residues long. CDR1 is ENHRY and CDR2 is SYGVKD in the germline V gene. The CDR3 loop is CATTLAENGETQYF. For the CDR3, the DNA is TGTGCCACCACGCTAGCGGAAAACGGCGAGACCCAGTACTTC.

The table lists this clone with a few counts. This rearrangement joins TRBV5-1 to TRBJ2-1; TRBD2 agrees at 9 bases. The germline gives CDR1 SGHRS, CDR2 YFSETQ. The J segment lost 4 bases and the V segment lost 4 bases, leaving 6 bases of the junction unmatched. The CDR3 sequence is 15 residues long. The CDR3 DNA follows: TGCGCCAGCAGCAACGGACTAGCGAGGTACAATGAGCAGTTCTTC. As protein: CASSNGLARYNEQFF.

This clone was picked up a small number of times. CDR3 sequence (DNA): TGTGCCAGCACTGAGACTTTGAACACTGAAGCTTTCTTT. Amino acid sequence: CASTETLNTEAFF. The rearrangement joins TRBV6-1 to TRBJ1-1; D is ambiguous. Germline V gene sequence: CDR1 MNHNS, CDR2 SASEGT. CDR3 length: 13 residues. The ends were cut back, 7 bases at V and 0 bases at J, with 9 bases in the middle.

In this sample, this clone turned up once. V and J are TRBV28 and TRBJ2-7, with a weak D call TRBD2 (6 bases). The CDR3 loop spans 15 amino acids. The V end was cut by 6 bases, the J end by 0 bases, with 15 bases between. Germline CDR1 reads MDHEN; CDR2 reads SYDVKM. CDR3 residues: CASSLPGESSYEQYF. The CDR3 nucleotides are TGTGCCAGCAGCCTCCCGGGGGAGAGCTCCTACGAGCAGTACTTC.

This clone was counted only a few times. The rearrangement uses TRBV2 and TRBJ2-7, with D possibly being TRBD2 (5 bases). V gave up 8 bases and J gave up 2 bases, with 16 bases separating them. The CDR3 runs 14 residues. CDR1 and CDR2 (germline): SNHLY, FYNNEI. The CDR3 loop reads CASLLRTGAYEQYF. CDR3 nucleotides: TGTGCCAGCTTACTTCGGACTGGAGCCTACGAGCAGTACTTC.